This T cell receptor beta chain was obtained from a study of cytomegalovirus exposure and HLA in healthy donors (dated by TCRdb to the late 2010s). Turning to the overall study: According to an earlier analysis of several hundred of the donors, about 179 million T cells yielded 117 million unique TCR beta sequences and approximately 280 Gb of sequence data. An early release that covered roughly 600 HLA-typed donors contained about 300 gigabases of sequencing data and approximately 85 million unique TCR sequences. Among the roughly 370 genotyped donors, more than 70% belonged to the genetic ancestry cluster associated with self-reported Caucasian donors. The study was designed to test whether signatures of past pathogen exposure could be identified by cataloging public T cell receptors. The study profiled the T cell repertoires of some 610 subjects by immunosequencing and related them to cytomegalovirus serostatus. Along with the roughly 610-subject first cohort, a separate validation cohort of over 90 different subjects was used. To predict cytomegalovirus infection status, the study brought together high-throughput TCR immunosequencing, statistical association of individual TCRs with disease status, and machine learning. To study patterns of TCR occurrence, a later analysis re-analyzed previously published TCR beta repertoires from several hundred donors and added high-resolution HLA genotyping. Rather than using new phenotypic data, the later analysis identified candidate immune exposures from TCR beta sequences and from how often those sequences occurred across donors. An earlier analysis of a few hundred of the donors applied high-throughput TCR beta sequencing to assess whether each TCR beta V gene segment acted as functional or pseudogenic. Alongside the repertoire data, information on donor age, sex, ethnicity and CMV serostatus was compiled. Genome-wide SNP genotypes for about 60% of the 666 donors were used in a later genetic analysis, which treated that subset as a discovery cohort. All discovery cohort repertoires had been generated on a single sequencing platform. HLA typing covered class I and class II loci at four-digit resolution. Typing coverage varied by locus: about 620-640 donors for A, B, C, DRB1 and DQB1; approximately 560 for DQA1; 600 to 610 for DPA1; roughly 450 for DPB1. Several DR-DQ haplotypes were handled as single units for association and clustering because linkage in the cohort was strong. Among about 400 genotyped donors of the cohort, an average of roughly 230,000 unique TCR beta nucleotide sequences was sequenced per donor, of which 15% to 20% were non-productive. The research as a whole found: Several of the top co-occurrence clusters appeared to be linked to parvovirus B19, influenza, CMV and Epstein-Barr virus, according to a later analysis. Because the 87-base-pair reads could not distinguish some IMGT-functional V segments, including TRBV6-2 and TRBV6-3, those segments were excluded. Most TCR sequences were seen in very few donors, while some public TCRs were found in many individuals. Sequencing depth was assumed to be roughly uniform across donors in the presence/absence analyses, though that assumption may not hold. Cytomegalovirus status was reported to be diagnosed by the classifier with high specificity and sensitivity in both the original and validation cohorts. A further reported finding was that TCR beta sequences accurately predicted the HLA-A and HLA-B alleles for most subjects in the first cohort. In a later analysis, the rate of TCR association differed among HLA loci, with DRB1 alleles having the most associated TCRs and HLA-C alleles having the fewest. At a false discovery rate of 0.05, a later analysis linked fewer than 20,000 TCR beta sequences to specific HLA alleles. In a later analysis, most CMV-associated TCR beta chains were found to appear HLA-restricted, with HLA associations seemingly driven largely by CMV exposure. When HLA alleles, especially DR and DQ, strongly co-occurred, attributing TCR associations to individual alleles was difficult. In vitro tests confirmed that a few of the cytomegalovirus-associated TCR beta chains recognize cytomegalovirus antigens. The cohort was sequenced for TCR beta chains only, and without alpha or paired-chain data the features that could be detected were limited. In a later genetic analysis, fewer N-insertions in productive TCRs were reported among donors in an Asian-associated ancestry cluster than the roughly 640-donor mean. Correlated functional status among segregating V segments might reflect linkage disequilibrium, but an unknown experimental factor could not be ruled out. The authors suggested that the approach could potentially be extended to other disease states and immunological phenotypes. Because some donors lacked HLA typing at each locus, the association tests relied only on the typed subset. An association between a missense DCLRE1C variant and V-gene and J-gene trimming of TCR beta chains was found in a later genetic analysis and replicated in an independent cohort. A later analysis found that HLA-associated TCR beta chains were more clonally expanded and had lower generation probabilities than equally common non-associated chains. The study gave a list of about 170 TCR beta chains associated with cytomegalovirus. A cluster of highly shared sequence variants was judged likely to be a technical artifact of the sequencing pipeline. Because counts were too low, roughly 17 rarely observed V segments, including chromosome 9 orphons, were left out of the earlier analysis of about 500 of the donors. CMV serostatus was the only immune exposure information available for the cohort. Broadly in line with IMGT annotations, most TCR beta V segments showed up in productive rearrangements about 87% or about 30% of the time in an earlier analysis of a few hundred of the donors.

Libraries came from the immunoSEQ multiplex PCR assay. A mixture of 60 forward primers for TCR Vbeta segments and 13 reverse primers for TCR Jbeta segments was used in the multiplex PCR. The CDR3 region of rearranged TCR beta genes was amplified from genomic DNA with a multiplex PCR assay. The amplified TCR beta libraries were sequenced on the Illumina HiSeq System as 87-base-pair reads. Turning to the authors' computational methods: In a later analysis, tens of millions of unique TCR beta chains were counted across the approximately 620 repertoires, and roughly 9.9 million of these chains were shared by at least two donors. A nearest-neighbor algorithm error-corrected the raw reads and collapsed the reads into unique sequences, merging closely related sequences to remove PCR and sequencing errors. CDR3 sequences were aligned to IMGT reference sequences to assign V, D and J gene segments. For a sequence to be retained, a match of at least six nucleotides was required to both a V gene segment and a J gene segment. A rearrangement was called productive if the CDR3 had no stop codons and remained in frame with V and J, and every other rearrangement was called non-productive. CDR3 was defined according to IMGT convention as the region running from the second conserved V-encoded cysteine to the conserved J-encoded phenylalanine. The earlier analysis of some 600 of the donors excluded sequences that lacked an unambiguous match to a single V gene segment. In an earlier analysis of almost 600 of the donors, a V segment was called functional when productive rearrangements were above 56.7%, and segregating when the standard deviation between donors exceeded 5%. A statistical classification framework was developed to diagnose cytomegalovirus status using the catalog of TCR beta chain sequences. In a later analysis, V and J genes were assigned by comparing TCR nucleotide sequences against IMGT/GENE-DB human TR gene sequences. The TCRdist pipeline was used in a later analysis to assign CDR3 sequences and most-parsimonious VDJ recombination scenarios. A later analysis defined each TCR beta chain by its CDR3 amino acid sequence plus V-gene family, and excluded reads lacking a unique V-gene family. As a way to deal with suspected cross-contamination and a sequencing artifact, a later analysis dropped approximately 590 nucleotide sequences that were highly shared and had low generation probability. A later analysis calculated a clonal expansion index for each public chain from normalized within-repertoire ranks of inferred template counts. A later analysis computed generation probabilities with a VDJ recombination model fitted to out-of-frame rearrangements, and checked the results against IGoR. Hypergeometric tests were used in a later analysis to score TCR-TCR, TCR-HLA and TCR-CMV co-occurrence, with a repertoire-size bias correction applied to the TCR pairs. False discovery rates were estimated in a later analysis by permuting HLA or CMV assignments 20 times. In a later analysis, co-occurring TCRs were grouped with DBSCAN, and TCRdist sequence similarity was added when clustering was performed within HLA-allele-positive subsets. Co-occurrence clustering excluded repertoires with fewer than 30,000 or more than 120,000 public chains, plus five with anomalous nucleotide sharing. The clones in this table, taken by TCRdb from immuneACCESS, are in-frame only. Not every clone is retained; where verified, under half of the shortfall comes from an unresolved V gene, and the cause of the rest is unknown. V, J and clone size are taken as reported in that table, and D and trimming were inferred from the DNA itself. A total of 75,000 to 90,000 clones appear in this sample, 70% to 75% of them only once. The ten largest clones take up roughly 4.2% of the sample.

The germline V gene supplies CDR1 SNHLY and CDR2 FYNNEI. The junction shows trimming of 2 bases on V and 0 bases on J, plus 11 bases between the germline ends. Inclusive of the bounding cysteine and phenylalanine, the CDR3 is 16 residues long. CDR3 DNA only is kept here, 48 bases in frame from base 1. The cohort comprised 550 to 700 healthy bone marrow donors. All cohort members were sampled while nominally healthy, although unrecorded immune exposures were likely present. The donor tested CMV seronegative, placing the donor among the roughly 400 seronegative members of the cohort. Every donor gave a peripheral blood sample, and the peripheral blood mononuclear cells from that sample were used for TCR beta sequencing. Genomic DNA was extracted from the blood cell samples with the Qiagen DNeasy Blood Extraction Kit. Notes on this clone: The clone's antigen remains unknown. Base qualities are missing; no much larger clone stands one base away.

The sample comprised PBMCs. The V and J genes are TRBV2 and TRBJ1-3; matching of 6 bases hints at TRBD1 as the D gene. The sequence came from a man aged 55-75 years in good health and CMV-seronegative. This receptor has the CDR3 CASSEPRDTSGNTIYF. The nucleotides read TGTGCCAGCAGTGAACCCCGGGACACCTCTGGAAACACCATATATTTT.